This T cell receptor beta chain appears in the sequencing data of a study of tumor-infiltrating lymphocytes in primary liver carcinoma. CDR3 length: 14 amino acids. Germline loops: CDR1 MNHEY, CDR2 SVGAGI. The V gene lost 10 bases and the J gene lost 2 bases, with 18 bases spanning the gap. A primer matching the constant region was used to make TCR beta cDNA from approximately 520 ng of total RNA. Employing slightly modified ARM-PCR, three nested multiplex PCR rounds were run, and these gave rise to the TCR beta libraries. Each of the first two PCR rounds ran around 10 cycles with TRBV1-TRBV30 forward and C-beta reverse primers. TCRdb re-called the multiplex PCR reads with MiXCR, one entry per CDR3 protein. Among around 29,000 distinct CDR3 sequences, 70% to 80% were seen once, and the ten largest hold roughly a third. Unsorted bulk tissue, about 18-32 mg of it, served as the source for co-extraction of RNA and DNA.

The chain employs TRBV6-5 and TRBJ2-7, with a possible D match to TRBD2 (5 bases). Input material: liver tumor tissue from sampling region 5. Regarding subset: tumor region T5, tumor centre. This sequence originates from a man aged 40-50 years with primary liver carcinoma and hepatitis B virus infection. CDR3 region: CATSTNGLPYEQYF. CDR3 nucleotides: TGTGCCACCTCGACTAACGGACTCCCCTACGAGCAGTACTTC.